This TCR beta chain was documented in a study of blood T cell repertoires in COVID-19. About the research overall: Samples of COVID-19 (acute and convalescent) were obtained from the United States, Italy and Spain. T cells, B-cell-depleted T cells, or PBMCs supplied cDNA or gDNA.

This CDR3 spans 15 amino acids. Trimming cost V 2 bases and J 1 base, with 12 bases left between them. Looked up from germline, CDR1 is SGHRS and CDR2 is YFSETQ. Study processing details: Cell counts per sample came from amplifying reference gene primers. Profiling relied on immunoSEQ multiplex PCR, and the TCRdb table lists in-frame clones only, not all of them. The DNA was the basis for D and trimming; V, J and clone size are from that table. The sample holds some 160,000 clones, around 82% seen once. V usage is TRBV5-1 and J usage is TRBJ1-1; D remains ambiguous. The sequencing input was peripheral blood. The source is a woman in her 70s who had recovered from COVID-19. The CDR3: CASSLRPSGNTEAFF. The CDR3 DNA reads as TGCGCCAGCAGCTTAAGGCCCTCGGGGAACACTGAAGCTTTCTTT.